This TCR beta chain was profiled in a study of somatic mutations in cytotoxic T cells in rheumatoid arthritis. In the study overall: Right after diagnosis, and before any treatment had started, patient peripheral blood (almost 31 ml EDTA) was drawn. General study findings and limits: In about an eighth of the roughly 60 patients, the largest CD8+ clone exceeded 20% of CD8+ cells.

Note on this clone: The target antigen is unknown.

Using immunoSEQ multiplex PCR, the repertoire was profiled, and TCRdb retains in-frame clones only, with some absent. Seen here are about 14,000 clones, 70% to 80% observed once, and the top ten hold around 30%. CDR3 length equals 16 residues. Germline CDR1 reads SGHTA; CDR2 reads FQGNSA. Trimming removed 0 bases from V and 5 bases from J; junction bases left unmatched: 7. Positive magnetic bead selection was used to isolate CD4+ and CD8+ cells; purity was checked by flow cytometry. The source material was CD8+ T cells sorted from blood. This TCR was sampled from an adult with rheumatoid arthritis. The chain recombines TRBV7-2 with TRBJ2-5; 9 nucleotides line up with TRBD2. CDR3 residues: CASSLAGGGAVETQYF. The CDR3, as DNA: TGTGCCAGCAGCTTAGCTGGCGGGGGGGCTGTGGAGACCCAGTACTTC.